This T cell receptor beta chain came from a study of blood T cell repertoires in COVID-19 (TCRdb year 2020). Study-wide context: Samples from collaborators originated in the United States, Italy and Spain and spanned both the acute and convalescent phases of COVID-19. The prospective study material was composed of cDNA or gDNA derived from T cells, B-cell-depleted T cells, or PBMCs. The dataset comprised deeply sampled blood TCRbeta repertoires from subjects exposed to, actively infected with, or recovered from COVID-19. The repertoires were released in a freely available public database meant as a resource for research on the immune response to SARS-CoV-2. The samples were drawn from the first 160 participants of the ongoing ImmuneRACE study and from over a thousand subjects provided by 6 global collaborators. A de-identified subject ID, COVID-19 status, age in years and sex were almost always included in the sample metadata. Where available, HLA class I and class II types were obtained from metadata supplied by the sample provider rather than from assay-based typing. Points the paper makes about the study in general: Clinical and demographic metadata were provided uncurated, with the amount varying by source and participant.

As regards this clone: No cognate antigen has been identified for it. Within one base of it there is no much larger clone, and no base qualities were kept.

TCRbeta CDR3 regions were amplified from genomic DNA by means of the immunoSEQ Assay, a bias-controlled multiplex PCR. As for how the authors treated the data: Within the assay, amplification of reference gene primers was used to estimate how many nucleated cells each sample contained. To quantify the absolute abundance of each unique TCRbeta CDR3 rearrangement, sequence reads were collapsed and filtered. For each sample, productive Simpson clonality was calculated as the square root of Simpson's diversity index over productive rearrangements. TCRdb's version of the immuneACCESS table is confined to in-frame rearrangements and falls short of the full clone set. An unresolved V gene accounts for under half of the shortfall where checked; the remainder is of unknown origin. V, J and clone size reflect that table, while D and trimming were determined from the DNA. For this sample the table gives 45,000 to 55,000 clones, of which 80% to 85% were detected only once. The ten most abundant clones make up roughly 1.5% of the sample.

From the cysteine through the phenylalanine, the CDR3 covers 16 amino acids. The DNA shown is the 48-base CDR3, in frame from base 1. Relative to germline, V is 3 bases shorter and J is 2 bases shorter, with 15 bases between their ends. Reading the germline V gene (reference sequence) gives CDR1 SGHNT and CDR2 YYREEE. Each collaborating institution followed its own protocols to collect whole blood in K2EDTA tubes. For TCRbeta analysis, collaborators shipped samples as frozen whole blood, isolated PBMCs, or DNA extracted from either of those sample types. The TCR was taken from a man in his fifties with acute or convalescent COVID-19. Specimen: peripheral blood. The rearranged segments are TRBV5-4 and TRBJ1-5; a tentative D call is TRBD1 (5 bases match). CDR3 sequence: CASSSSAGEGNQPQHF. The nucleotides read TGTGCCAGCAGCTCCTCCGCGGGGGAGGGCAATCAGCCCCAGCATTTT.